The present T cell receptor beta chain was sequenced within a study of blood T cell repertoires in COVID-19. Study at large: The origin of the acute and convalescent COVID-19 samples was the United States, Italy and Spain.

Recruits, aged about 18 to 95 years, lived in 25 or so US areas. Cohort placement rested on clinical history that participants reported themselves. The CDR3 length is 16 residues. Unmatched junction bases numbered 4, after V lost 5 bases and J lost 1 base. Germline loops: CDR1 SGHTS, CDR2 YDEGEE. Authors' methods: Estimated nucleated cell counts came from reference gene primer amplification. TCRdb's table, derived via immunoSEQ multiplex PCR, lists solely in-frame clones and lacks some. That table gives V, J and clone size, and the DNA gave D and trimming. The table has 200,000 to 250,000 clones, 85% to 90% seen once.

The genes are TRBV5-8 and TRBJ2-5; 14 bases fit TRBD2. The receptor was isolated from a woman between 50 and 59 years old in a cohort exposed to, infected with or recovered from COVID-19 (not recorded which). The sequencing input was PBMCs or T cells enriched from blood (not recorded which). The CDR3: CASSFGTSGGQETQYF. The CDR3 nucleotides are TGTGCCAGCAGTTTTGGGACTAGCGGGGGCCAAGAGACCCAGTACTTC.